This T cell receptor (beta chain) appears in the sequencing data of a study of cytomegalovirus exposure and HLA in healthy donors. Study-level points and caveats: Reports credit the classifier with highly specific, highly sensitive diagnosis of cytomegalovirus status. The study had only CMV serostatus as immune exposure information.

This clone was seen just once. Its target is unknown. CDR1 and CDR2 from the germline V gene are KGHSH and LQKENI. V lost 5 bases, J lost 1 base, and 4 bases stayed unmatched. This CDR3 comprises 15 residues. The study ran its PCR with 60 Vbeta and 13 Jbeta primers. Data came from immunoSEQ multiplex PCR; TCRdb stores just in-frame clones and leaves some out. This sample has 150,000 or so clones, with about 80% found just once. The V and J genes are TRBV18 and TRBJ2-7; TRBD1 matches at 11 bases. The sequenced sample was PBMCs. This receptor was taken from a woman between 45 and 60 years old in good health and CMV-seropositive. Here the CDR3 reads CASSSRDRGSYEQYF. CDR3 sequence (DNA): TGTGCCAGCTCAAGCCGGGACAGGGGGTCCTACGAGCAGTACTTC.